This T cell receptor beta chain emerged from a study of vaccination and CD4 T cells after COVID-19. Study background: Nasal swab PCR had shown SARS-CoV-2 positivity in the convalescent patients (roughly 10 mild cases, one severe case). The authors gave control cultures a CEFX pool, an HIV-1 Nef pool, or no peptide. Sampling that followed vaccination took place a median 72 days after dose two, within a range of 14 to 241.

A note on this clonotype: What it binds is not known.

V was clipped by 6 bases and J by 7 bases; unmatched bases: 6. CDR1 and CDR2 from the germline V gene are SGHTA and FQGTGA. The CDR3 has 13 residues. This sample's treatment: approximately 10-day PBMC culture with coronavirus spike peptide pools or control peptides (ViraFEST assay). ViraFEST enlarged antigen-specific T cell populations with peptide pools and afterwards sequenced TCRs. Cultured CD4+ T cell DNA underwent sequencing with the Oncomine TCR Beta short-read assay. TCRdb passed the PCR reads through MiXCR, listing each CDR3 protein once. This table holds more than 15,000 distinct CDR3 sequences, about 45% found once.

Specimen: CD4+ T cells from blood, cultured in vitro. The TCR originated in a human donor who had recovered from COVID-19. The chain uses TRBV7-3 and TRBJ2-1; the match to TRBD1 covers 7 bases. CDR3 protein: CASSRQGANEQFF. The CDR3 DNA is TGTGCCAGCAGTCGACAGGGTGCGAATGAGCAGTTCTTC.